The 20 T cell receptor beta chains listed next were all sequenced from one sample in a study of cytomegalovirus exposure and HLA in healthy donors. Repertoires were generated with immunoSEQ multiplex PCR, while TCRdb's copy carries only in-frame clones and drops some. The table has fewer than 250,000 clones, around four fifths seen once. The specimen sequenced was PBMCs. The receptors were sampled from a woman between 25 and 40 years old in good health and CMV-seropositive.

The CDR3 region is CASSYSGLTSYNEQFF. The CDR3 region has the DNA TGTGCCAGCAGTTACTCGGGGTTGACCTCCTACAATGAGCAGTTCTTC. This chain joins TRBV6-5 and TRBJ2-1; D unclear. The CDR3 contains 16 residues. V shed 0 bases and J shed 0 bases, with 9 bases lying between them. Per the germline V gene, CDR1 is MNHEY and CDR2 is SVGAGI.

The chain recombines TRBV28 with TRBJ2-1; TRBD2 matches at 12 bases. Germline trimming cut 7 bases from V and 6 bases from J; bases unmatched to any gene: 7. Germline V gene data show CDR1 as MDHEN and CDR2 as SYDVKM. CDR3 size: 15 residues. Here the CDR3 DNA reads TGTGCCAGCAATTCTCTAGCGGGAGGGCCCAATGAGCAGTTCTTC. Translated: CASNSLAGGPNEQFF.

The chain combines TRBV10-3 with TRBJ2-5; a weak D match, TRBD1 (5 bases). The CDR3 length is 13 residues. Germline assignment: CDR1 ENHRY and CDR2 SYGVKD. V lost 3 bases, J lost 3 bases, and 8 bases lay in between. CDR3 region: CAISDRGEETQYF. CDR3 nucleotides: TGTGCCATCAGTGATAGGGGTGAAGAGACCCAGTACTTC.

The V gene is TRBV28, the J gene TRBJ1-4; no clear D gene. V lost 5 bases, J lost 8 bases, and 15 bases lay in between. The V gene's germline CDR1 is MDHEN and CDR2 SYDVKM. This CDR3 is 14 amino acids long. CDR3 in amino acids: CASSPGLRNEKLFF. CDR3 DNA sequence: TGTGCCAGCAGTCCGGGCCTGAGGAACGAAAAACTGTTTTTT.

This clone was picked up a small number of times. The chain links TRBV30 to TRBJ1-4; TRBD1 matches 7 bases. This CDR3 has 16 residues. CDR1 GTSNPN and CDR2 SVGIG come from the germline V gene (reference sequence). The J segment lost 0 bases and the V segment lost 2 bases, leaving 6 bases of the junction unmatched. CDR3 loop: CAWSKGQSATNEKLFF. The CDR3, as DNA: TGTGCCTGGAGTAAGGGACAGAGTGCAACTAATGAAAAACTGTTTTTT.

CDR3 in DNA: TGCAGCGGTACCCGTAGCGGGAGATACCAAGAGACCCAGTACTTC. This codes for CSGTRSGRYQETQYF. The genes are TRBV29-1 and TRBJ2-5; 9 nucleotides match TRBD2. The CDR3 is 15 amino acids. V lost 7 bases and J lost 0; bases outside the gene matches: 9. Germline V gene sequence: CDR1 SQVTM, CDR2 ANQGSEA.

V gene TRBV10-3 combines with J gene TRBJ2-1; 7 nucleotides match TRBD2. The V gene's germline CDR1 is ENHRY and CDR2 SYGVKD. This CDR3 contains 11 residues. CDR3 region: CAGGRGDEQFF. In DNA form, the CDR3 reads TGTGCTGGGGGGAGGGGCGATGAGCAGTTCTTC.

The CDR3 here is CSVGTQGAEAFF. CDR3 in DNA: TGCAGCGTCGGGACCCAGGGGGCTGAAGCTTTCTTT. The rearrangement links TRBV29-1 to TRBJ1-1, with 7 nucleotides matching TRBD1. Germline V gene data show CDR1 as SQVTM and CDR2 as ANQGSEA. V lost 6 bases, J lost 6 bases, and 7 bases stayed unmatched. The CDR3 is 12 residues long. Drawing the rest from reference TRBV29-1 and TRBJ1-1, the complete variable domain is SAVISQKPSRDICQRGTSLTIQCQVDSQVTMMFWYRQQPGQSLTLIATANQGSEATYESGFVIDKFPISRPNLTFSTLTVSNMSPEDSSIYLCSVGTQGAEAFFGQGTRLTVV.

This chain links TRBV28 with TRBJ2-7, with D maybe TRBD1 (6 bases). Looked up from germline, CDR1 is MDHEN and CDR2 is SYDVKM. The germline V and J ends were trimmed by 6 bases and 0 bases, with 12 bases remaining between them. The length of the CDR3 is 14 residues. The CDR3: CASRSQGFSYEQYF. The DNA of the CDR3 is TGTGCCAGCAGATCTCAGGGGTTCTCCTACGAGCAGTACTTC.

J is TRBJ2-7 and V is TRBV7-3; TRBD2 aligns across 8 bases. Germline CDR1 is SGHTA and CDR2 is FQGTGA. V shed 4 bases and J 1 base; nucleotides not matched to a gene: 9. This CDR3 spans 16 amino acids. The CDR3 is CASSSPVAGGSYEQYF. CDR3 in DNA: TGTGCCAGCAGCTCACCCGTCGCGGGAGGATCCTACGAGCAGTACTTC.

The V and J genes are TRBV10-3 and TRBJ1-2; D is unclear. V lost 0 bases to trimming and J lost 4 bases, with 9 bases between them. CDR3 length: 14 residues. The V gene's germline CDR1 is ENHRY and CDR2 SYGVKD. The CDR3 loop reads CAISESESAYGYTF. The CDR3 DNA is TGTGCCATCAGTGAGTCGGAGTCGGCCTATGGCTACACCTTC.

V gene TRBV5-4 combines with J gene TRBJ1-1; a weak D match, TRBD1 (5 bases). The V gene lost 4 bases and the J gene lost 5 bases, with 15 bases spanning the gap. CDR1 SGHNT and CDR2 YYREEE come from the germline V gene (reference sequence). The CDR3 consists of 14 residues. Here the CDR3 reads CASSPIQEGTEAFF. As DNA, the CDR3 is TGTGCCAGCAGCCCTATTCAAGAGGGGACTGAAGCTTTCTTT. The full variable domain, in which reference TRBV5-4 and TRBJ1-1 provide the parts outside the CDR3, is ETGVTQSPTHLIKTRGQQVTLRCSSQSGHNTVSWYQQALGQGPQFIFQYYREEENGRGNFPPRFSGLQFPNYSSELNVNALELDDSALYLCASSPIQEGTEAFFGQGTRLTVV.

J is TRBJ1-2 and V is TRBV7-2; weak D call: TRBD1 (5 bases). Trimming stripped 4 bases from V and 1 base from J, with 13 bases between. The germline CDR1 and CDR2 sequences are SGHTA and FQGNSA. There are 15 residues in the CDR3. In DNA form, the CDR3 reads TGTGCCAGCAGCTCACCCCGGGGGGTTAACTATGGCTACACCTTC. Protein: CASSSPRGVNYGYTF.

The J gene is TRBJ2-7, the V gene TRBV4-1; 8 positions agree with TRBD1. The V segment lost 10 bases and the J segment 5 bases; nucleotides outside the gene matches: 16. The CDR3 is made up of 15 amino acids. Germline lookup yields CDR1 MGHRA and CDR2 YSYEKL. CDR3 DNA: TGCGCCACCCGGACTTATCACAGGGGGGTCGACGAGCAGTACTTC. Protein product: CATRTYHRGVDEQYF.

The J gene is TRBJ2-7, the V gene TRBV30; D remains ambiguous. Germline V gives CDR1 GTSNPN, CDR2 SVGIG (reference sequence). The CDR3 runs to 14 residues. V lost 8 bases, J lost 6 bases, and 23 bases lay in between. CDR3 coding DNA: TGTGCCGCTTTCGTTGACCATCCTATGCCCGAGCAGTACTTC. Protein sequence: CAAFVDHPMPEQYF.

The chain employs TRBV6-1 and TRBJ1-5; D not resolved. CDR3 size: 17 residues. Germline V CDR1 and CDR2: MNHNS, SASEGT. The V end was cut by 2 bases, the J end by 5 bases, with 19 bases between. The CDR3 here is CASSETNRPEVDQPQHF. CDR3 nucleotide sequence: TGTGCCAGCAGTGAAACGAACAGACCAGAGGTGGATCAGCCCCAGCATTTT.

The chain couples TRBV4-1 to TRBJ1-1; possible D gene TRBD1, 6 bases. Germline V gene data show CDR1 as MGHRA and CDR2 as YSYEKL. V lost 3 bases to trimming and J lost 7 bases, with 21 bases between them. This CDR3 has 16 amino acids. CDR3 sequence: CASSHNRGGGHDEAFF. The CDR3 nucleotides read TGCGCCAGCAGCCACAATCGCGGGGGGGGCCACGATGAAGCTTTCTTT.

The J gene is TRBJ2-3, the V gene TRBV25-1; D uncertain. This CDR3 is 16 amino acids long. Trimming left V 1 base short and J 0 bases short, with 11 bases between. Per germline, CDR1 MGHDK and CDR2 SYGVNS. CDR3 loop: CASSEFMRSSTDTQYF. CDR3 bases: TGTGCCAGCAGTGAATTCATGAGGTCTAGCACAGATACGCAGTATTTT. Variable domain in full (rest from reference TRBV25-1 and TRBJ2-3): EADIYQTPRYLVIGTGKKITLECSQTMGHDKMYWYQQDPGMELHLIHYSYGVNSTEKGDLSSESTVSRIRTEHFPLTLESARPSHTSQYLCASSEFMRSSTDTQYFGPGTRLTVL.

This clone turned up a few times. The V gene is TRBV18, the J gene TRBJ2-2; TRBD2 matches 7 bases. Germline CDR1 and CDR2: KGHSH and LQKENI. The CDR3 is 14 residues long. V lost 3 bases and J lost 6; bases outside the gene matches: 4. CDR3 nucleotide sequence: TGTGCCAGCTCACCTCTCCGGGAGGCCGGGGAGCTGTTTTTT. This codes for CASSPLREAGELFF.

This chain joins TRBV28 and TRBJ1-2, with D tentatively TRBD1 (5 bases). V was cut by 6 bases and J by 1 base, with 9 bases left in between. Germline V gene data show CDR1 as MDHEN and CDR2 as SYDVKM. The CDR3 contains 13 residues. CDR3 amino acids: CASSLRGNYGYTF. The CDR3 region has the DNA TGTGCCAGCAGCCTAAGGGGTAACTATGGCTACACCTTC.